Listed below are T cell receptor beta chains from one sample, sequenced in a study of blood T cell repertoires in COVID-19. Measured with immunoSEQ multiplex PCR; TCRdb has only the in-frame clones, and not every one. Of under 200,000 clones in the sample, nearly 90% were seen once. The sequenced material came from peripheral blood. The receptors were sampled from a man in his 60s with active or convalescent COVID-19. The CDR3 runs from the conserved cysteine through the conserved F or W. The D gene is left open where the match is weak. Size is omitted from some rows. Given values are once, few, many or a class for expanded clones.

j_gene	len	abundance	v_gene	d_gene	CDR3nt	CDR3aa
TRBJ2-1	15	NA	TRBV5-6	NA	TGTGCCAGCAGCTTGGTCCAGGGTTCCTACAATGAGCAGTTCTTC	CASSLVQGSYNEQFF
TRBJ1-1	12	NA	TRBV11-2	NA	TGTGCCAGCAGCTTCTTAGACACTGAAGCTTTCTTT	CASSFLDTEAFF
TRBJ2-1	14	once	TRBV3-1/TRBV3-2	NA	TGTGCCAGCAGCCAAGCATCCCTACCACAGGAGCAGTTCTTC	CASSQASLPQEQFF
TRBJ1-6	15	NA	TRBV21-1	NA	TGTGCCAGCAGCTTGCAGGGTTTTGATAATTCACCCCTCCACTTT	CASSLQGFDNSPLHF
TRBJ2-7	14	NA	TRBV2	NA	TGTGCCAGCAGCCTGGCAGGGAAGTACGACGAGCAGTACTTC	CASSLAGKYDEQYF
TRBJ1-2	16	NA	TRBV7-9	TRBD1	TGTGCCAGCAGCCCGGGCGGGACAGGGTCGCGTAATGGCTACACCTTC	CASSPGGTGSRNGYTF
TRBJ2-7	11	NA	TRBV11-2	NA	TGTGCCAGCAGCTTACACAGAGAGCAGTACTTC	CASSLHREQYF
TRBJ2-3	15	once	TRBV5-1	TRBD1	TGCGCCAGCAGTACCGGGACAGGGTCGGCAGATACGCAGTATTTT	CASSTGTGSADTQYF
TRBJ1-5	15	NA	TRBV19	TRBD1	TGTGCCAGTAGCACAGGGGAACGGGTGCGGCAGCCCCAGCATTTT	CASSTGERVRQPQHF
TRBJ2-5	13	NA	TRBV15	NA	TGTGCCACCAGCCACCGGGACCAAGAGACCCAGTACTTC	CATSHRDQETQYF
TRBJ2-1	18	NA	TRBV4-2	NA	TGTGCCAGCAGCCAAGGGGGATGGCAGATCACAGGGTCAAATGAGCAGTTCTTC	CASSQGGWQITGSNEQFF
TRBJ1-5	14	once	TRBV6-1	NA	TGTGCCAGCAGTACAGGGCGGGCGAATCAGCCCCAGCATTTT	CASSTGRANQPQHF
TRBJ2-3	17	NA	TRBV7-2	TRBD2	TGTGCCAGCAGCGCACAATGGACTAGCGCTCAGGGTGGGACGCAGTATTTT	CASSAQWTSAQGGTQYF
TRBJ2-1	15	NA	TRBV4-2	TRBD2	TGTGCCAGCAGCCAGGAACTCAGGACTAGCAATGAGCAGTTCTTC	CASSQELRTSNEQFF
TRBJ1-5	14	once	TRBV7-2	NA	TGTGCCAGCAGCATCCGGGACAAGGATCAGCCCCAGCATTTT	CASSIRDKDQPQHF
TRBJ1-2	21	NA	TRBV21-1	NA	TGTGCCAGCAGCGCTCGCCCGCTGGAGGGGGCACGGGGCACAGCTAACTATGGCTACACCTTC	CASSARPLEGARGTANYGYTF
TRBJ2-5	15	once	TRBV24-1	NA	TGTGCCACCAGTGATGGACATGGGTTCCAAGAGACCCAGTACTTC	CATSDGHGFQETQYF
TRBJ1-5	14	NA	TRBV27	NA	TGTGCCAGCAGTTTAGGACCAGGGTATCAGCCCCAGCATTTT	CASSLGPGYQPQHF
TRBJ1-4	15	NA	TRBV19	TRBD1	TGTGCCAGTAGTACACAGGGGTCAACTAATGAAAAACTGTTTTTT	CASSTQGSTNEKLFF
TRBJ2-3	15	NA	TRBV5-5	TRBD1	TGTGCCAGCAGCCGATACGGGACAGTCGCAGATACGCAGTATTTT	CASSRYGTVADTQYF
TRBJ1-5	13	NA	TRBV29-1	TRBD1	TGCAGCGTCGGACAGGGAACCAATCAGCCCCAGCATTTT	CSVGQGTNQPQHF
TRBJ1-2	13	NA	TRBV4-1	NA	TGCGCCAGCAGCCAAGAGCTGGGAGGCGGCTACACCTTC	CASSQELGGGYTF
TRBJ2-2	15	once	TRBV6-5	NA	TGTGCCAGCAGTCCCTCGGGGGCGAACACCGGGGAGCTGTTTTTT	CASSPSGANTGELFF
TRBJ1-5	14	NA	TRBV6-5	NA	TGTGCCAGCAGGGTGTCGGGGAGCAATCAGCCCCAGCATTTT	CASRVSGSNQPQHF
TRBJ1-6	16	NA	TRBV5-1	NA	TGCGCCAGCAGCTTGTCGCTCGGGACGGGGGTTTCACCCCTCCACTTT	CASSLSLGTGVSPLHF
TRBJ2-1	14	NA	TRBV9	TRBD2	TGTGCCAGCAGCGTAGTCGGGGGGACCAATGAGCAGTTCTTC	CASSVVGGTNEQFF
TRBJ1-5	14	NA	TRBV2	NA	TGTGCCAGCAGTGATCAGGGTCAGGATCAGCCCCAGCATTTT	CASSDQGQDQPQHF
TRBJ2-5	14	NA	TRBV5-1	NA	TGCGCCAGCAGCTTGCAGTGGCCCGGGGAGACCCAGTACTTC	CASSLQWPGETQYF
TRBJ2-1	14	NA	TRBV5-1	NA	TGCGCCAGCAGCTCGTGGAACTACTACAATGAGCAGTTCTTC	CASSSWNYYNEQFF
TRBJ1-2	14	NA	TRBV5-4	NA	TGTGCCAGCAGCGTCCGGACCGAGGGCTATGGCTACACCTTC	CASSVRTEGYGYTF
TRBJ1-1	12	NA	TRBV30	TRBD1	TGTGCCTGGGGGACAGCGAACACTGAAGCTTTCTTT	CAWGTANTEAFF
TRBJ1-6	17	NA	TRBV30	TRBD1	TGTGCCTGGAGAAGGGGTAGACAGGGATCCTATAATTCACCCCTCCACTTT	CAWRRGRQGSYNSPLHF
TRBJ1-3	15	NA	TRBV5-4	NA	TGTGCCAGCAGTCCCGTAGGGGCCTCTGGAAACACCATATATTTT	CASSPVGASGNTIYF
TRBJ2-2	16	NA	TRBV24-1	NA	TGTGCCACCAGTGATTTGGAAGTTAGGGGGACCGGGGAGCTGTTTTTT	CATSDLEVRGTGELFF
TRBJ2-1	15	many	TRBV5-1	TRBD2	TGCGCCAGCAGCTCCGGGACTAGAAATGTCAATGAGCAGTTCTTC	CASSSGTRNVNEQFF
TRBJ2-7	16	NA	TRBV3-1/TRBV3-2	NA	TGTGCCAGCAGCCACGGAGTGGCGGGGGCCTCCTACGAGCAGTACTTC	CASSHGVAGASYEQYF
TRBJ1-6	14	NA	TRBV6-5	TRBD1	TGTGCCAGCAGTTATCCGGGACAGGGTTCACCCCTCCACTTT	CASSYPGQGSPLHF
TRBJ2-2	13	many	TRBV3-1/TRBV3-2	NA	TGTGCCTCCCGGGACTTCAACACCGGGGAGCTGTTTTTT	CASRDFNTGELFF
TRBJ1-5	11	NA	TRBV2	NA	TGTGCCAGCACCGCCAGAGGACCCCAGCATTTT	CASTARGPQHF
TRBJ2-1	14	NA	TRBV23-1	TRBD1	TGCGCCAGCAGTCACCCGACAGGGTTCAATGAGCAGTTCTTC	CASSHPTGFNEQFF
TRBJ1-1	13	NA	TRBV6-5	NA	TGTGCCAGCAGTTACCCCGGTTACACTGAAGCTTTCTTT	CASSYPGYTEAFF
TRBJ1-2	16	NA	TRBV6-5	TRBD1	TGTGCCAGCAGTTACGTCAGGACAGGGGGAATCTATGGCTACACCTTC	CASSYVRTGGIYGYTF
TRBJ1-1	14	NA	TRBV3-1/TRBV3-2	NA	TGTGCCAGCAGCCCCCTCTTCTTGAACACTGAAGCTTTCTTT	CASSPLFLNTEAFF
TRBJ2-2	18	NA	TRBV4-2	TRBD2	TGTGCCAGCAGCCAAGAACAGACTAGCGGGGGGAGGGCCGGGGAGCTGTTTTTT	CASSQEQTSGGRAGELFF
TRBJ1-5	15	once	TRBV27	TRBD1	TGTGCCAGCAGTTCAAGGACAGGGGCAAATCAGCCCCAGCATTTT	CASSSRTGANQPQHF